This note documents a single TCR beta chain sequence. The V end was cut by 8 bases, the J end by 0 bases, with 5 bases between. The CDR3 covers 13 residues. The V gene's germline CDR1 is MDHEN and CDR2 SYDVKM. The data were obtained in a study of blood T cell repertoires in COVID-19. For the study at large: PBMCs, B-cell-depleted T cells, or T cells were the source of the cDNA or gDNA that made up the material.

In the study's own analysis: Amplification from reference gene primers served as the basis for estimated nucleated cell counts. Clones were sequenced by immunoSEQ multiplex PCR, and TCRdb holds only the in-frame ones, with some missing. V and J calls plus clone size are reproduced from that table; the DNA served to infer D and trimming. The sample carries over 70,000 clones, more than 80% recorded once. The rearrangement links TRBV28 to TRBJ1-6, with D unclear. The source is a man older than 75 with acute or convalescent COVID-19. The material sequenced was peripheral blood. The CDR3 nucleotides read TGTGCCAGCCTTTCCTCCTATAATTCACCCCTCCACTTT. Protein: CASLSSYNSPLHF.